The 18 T cell receptor beta chains below were found in one sample sequenced in a study of blood T cells in healthy people across ages. Next came a second PCR, run for roughly 6 to 11 cycles, which used a sample-barcoded 5' primer along with a J-beta primer mix. A single record per CDR3 protein comes from TCRdb applying MiXCR to the 5' RACE reads. This sample has a few hundred thousand distinct CDR3 sequences, with about 26% found just once. Sequencing input: blood. These receptors were taken from a woman in her seventies in good health.

The chain uses TRBV11-2 and TRBJ1-1; D is perhaps TRBD1 (5 bases). The CDR3 has 15 amino acids. Trimming left V 3 bases short and J 11 bases short, with 22 bases between. Germline values: CDR1 SGHAT, CDR2 FQNNGV. The DNA of the CDR3 is TGTGCCAGCAGCTTTGGTACCGGCAGGGCGGGTGAGGCTTTCTTT. This sequence encodes CASSFGTGRAGEAFF.

This rearrangement joins TRBV7-2 to TRBJ2-6, with 10 bases aligning to TRBD2. This CDR3 region has 19 residues. The germline CDR1 and CDR2 sequences are SGHTA and FQGNSA. V was clipped by 2 bases and J by 1 base; unmatched bases: 8. CDR3 bases: TGTGCCAGCAGCTTAAGGTGGCTAGCGGGAGTGTCTGGGGCCAACGTCCTGACTTTC. It codes for CASSLRWLAGVSGANVLTF.

This clonotype was seen a few times. V gene TRBV20-1 combines with J gene TRBJ2-2; 9 positions match TRBD1. Per the germline V gene, CDR1 is DFQATT and CDR2 is SNEGSKA (reference sequence). With 1 base clipped from V and 4 bases from J, the junction kept 4 bases outside the gene matches. The CDR3 runs to 15 residues. The CDR3 bases are TGCAGTGCTAGAGTCAGGACAGGGGTCACCGGGGAGCTGTTTTTT. Translation gives CSARVRTGVTGELFF.

The chain links TRBV4-1 to TRBJ2-3; 7 bases are shared with TRBD2. V shed 0 bases and J 0 bases; nucleotides not matched to a gene: 6. Germline V lookup: CDR1 MGHRA, CDR2 YSYEKL. This CDR3 spans 17 amino acids. The CDR3 sequence is CASSQDSLGGSTDTQYF. In DNA form, the CDR3 reads TGCGCCAGCAGCCAAGATAGTCTCGGGGGGAGCACAGATACGCAGTATTTT.

The V and J genes are TRBV5-1 and TRBJ1-1, with 7 bases fitting TRBD1. Germline V CDR1 and CDR2: SGHRS, YFSETQ. CDR3 size: 16 residues. J gave up 4 bases and V 0 bases, and 9 bases lay outside the gene matches. The CDR3 spells CASSLGRGQASTEAFF. The CDR3 DNA reads as TGCGCCAGCAGCTTGGGCCGTGGACAGGCAAGCACTGAAGCTTTCTTT.

The J gene is TRBJ1-1, the V gene TRBV7-2; 7 positions agree with TRBD1. Germline V gene data show CDR1 as SGHTA and CDR2 as FQGNSA. V shed 5 bases, J shed 11 bases, and the junction held 20 bases outside the gene matches. This CDR3 region has 16 residues. This CDR3 is CASSPGTAKNARWAFF. The CDR3 DNA is TGTGCCAGCAGCCCGGGGACAGCGAAGAACGCCCGATGGGCTTTCTTT.

This sequence joins TRBV6-1 and TRBJ2-7; a possible D gene is TRBD1 (8 bases). The CDR3 extends over 16 amino acids. Germline assignment: CDR1 MNHNS and CDR2 SASEGT. Trimming took off 8 bases at V and 0 bases at J, with 20 bases between the two ends. CDR3 DNA: TGTGCCAGCTGGCACGGTACAGGGGGGGCCTCCTACGAGCAGTACTTC. Protein sequence: CASWHGTGGASYEQYF.

This clonotype occurred a few times. CDR3: CASSPFRSESNQPQHF. The CDR3 coding sequence is TGTGCCAGCTCACCTTTCCGGTCGGAAAGCAATCAGCCCCAGCATTTT. The J gene is TRBJ1-5, the V gene TRBV18, with no clear D. This CDR3 comprises 16 residues. The germline CDR1 and CDR2 sequences are KGHSH and LQKENI. With 3 bases removed from V and 1 base from J, the gap between germline ends came to 13 bases.

The chain is built from TRBV6-1 and TRBJ1-2; D may be TRBD1 (5 bases). V was clipped by 6 bases and J by 5 bases, with 19 bases between them. The CDR3 is 15 amino acids. Germline V gives CDR1 MNHNS, CDR2 SASEGT. CDR3 in DNA: TGTGCCAGCAGCGAAAGTAGGGGAACCCCGTATGGCTACACCTTC. It yields the protein CASSESRGTPYGYTF.

This clonotype showed up just a few times. The genes are TRBV12-3 or TRBV12-4 and TRBJ1-6, with D unclear. This CDR3 contains 13 residues. V lost 5 bases and J lost 10, with 12 bases in between. The CDR3 sequence: CASSQTFGSPLHF. The CDR3 bases are TGTGCCAGCAGTCAAACCTTCGGATCACCCCTCCACTTT.

V and J are TRBV27 and TRBJ2-1; perhaps D is TRBD1 or TRBD2 (6 bases each). V lost 4 bases and J 9 bases, leaving 19 bases between the germline ends. This CDR3 is built from 15 residues. From germline, CDR1 is MNHEY and CDR2 SMNVEV (reference sequence). The CDR3 DNA is TGTGCCAGCAGTTGGGGGGCCGGGGGACTTGGTGAGCAGTTCTTC. Translation gives CASSWGAGGLGEQFF.

In nucleotides, the CDR3 is TGTGCCAGCAGCCGCTTTTCGGGACAGGGCGATAGCACAGATACGCAGTATTTT. It encodes CASSRFSGQGDSTDTQYF. This chain connects TRBV4-2 to TRBJ2-3; 9 nucleotides agree with TRBD1. Trimming cost V 4 bases and J 0 bases; bases outside gene matches: 11. Germline V gives CDR1 LGHNA, CDR2 YNFKEQ. The CDR3 sequence is 18 residues long.

This clonotype has only a few counts. The rearrangement links TRBV12-3 or TRBV12-4 to TRBJ2-7; 8 bases map to TRBD2. Judging by the DNA end, TRBJ2-1 fits better; the J call may be wrong. The CDR3 loop spans 17 amino acids. CDR3 in DNA: TGTGCCAGCAGTCCCCACGGGGGAGCGGGGGCTTACAATGAGCAGTTCTTC. Translating it yields CASSPHGGAGAYNEQFF.

This clonotype was observed many times. The gene calls are TRBV12-3 or TRBV12-4 and TRBJ2-4; 11 nucleotides agree with TRBD2. The CDR3 totals 15 residues. The ends lost 7 bases at V and 3 bases at J; junction bases unmatched: 5. CDR3 in amino acids: CASTNLAGGKNIQYF. CDR3 in DNA: TGTGCCAGCACCAACCTAGCGGGGGGCAAAAACATTCAGTACTTC.

This chain joins TRBV4-1 and TRBJ1-2; tentatively, D is TRBD1 (5 bases). The V gene's germline CDR1 is MGHRA and CDR2 YSYEKL. Trimming took 1 base from V and 2 from J, leaving 11 bases between them. CDR3 length equals 15 residues. CDR3 sequence (DNA): TGCGCCAGCAGCCAAGTACCTTCAGGGAACTATGGCTACACCTTC. As protein: CASSQVPSGNYGYTF.

V usage is TRBV24-1 and J usage is TRBJ2-1; D gene uncertain. Gene TRBJ2-5 matches the end of the DNA better, so the J call may be wrong. The CDR3 consists of 13 residues. Germline-derived CDR1 and CDR2 are KGHDR and SFDVKD. Written as DNA, the CDR3 is TGTGCCACCAGTAAGCAGGCTACCGAGACCCAGTACTTC. Translating gives CATSKQATETQYF.

V is TRBV12-3 or TRBV12-4 and J is TRBJ2-5; TRBD2 is a possible D gene (6 bases). The CDR3 loop spans 14 amino acids. Trimming pared 4 bases from V and 6 bases from J, leaving 15 bases between. Here the CDR3 DNA reads TGTGCCAGCAGTTACTTACCGGGACTGAAGACCCAGTACTTC. It yields the protein CASSYLPGLKTQYF.

This clonotype was counted many times. The CDR3 sequence: CASWDRYNEQFF. Here the CDR3 DNA reads TGTGCCAGCTGGGACAGATACAATGAGCAGTTCTTC. V and J are TRBV6-5 and TRBJ2-1, with TRBD1 matching 7 bases. The germline CDR1 and CDR2 sequences are MNHEY and SVGAGI. The CDR3 extends over 12 amino acids. Trimming at V came to 8 bases and at J to 4 bases, leaving 2 bases not matched to a gene.